A single sample is the source of the 26 T cell receptor beta chains below, sequenced in a study of regulatory T cells in long-lasting Graves disease. Noted time point: newly diagnosed GD, antithyroid drugs for less than 3 months. PBMC-extracted RNA yielded the TCR library. HTBI primers from iRepertoire and Arm-PCR of CDR3 regions yielded the TCR beta libraries. TCRdb passed the multiplex PCR reads through MiXCR, listing each CDR3 protein once. Of some 230,000 distinct CDR3 sequences in the sample, about 18% are singletons; the top ten hold roughly 23%. Source: peripheral blood mononuclear cells (PBMCs), taken at new diagnosis, from a patient treated with antithyroid drugs. The receptors originated from a female donor with Graves disease.

This clonotype was observed a handful of times. The chain couples TRBV19 to TRBJ2-1; 10 bases match TRBD2. CDR1 and CDR2 (germline): LNHDA, SQIVND (reference sequence). This CDR3 contains 17 residues. With V trimmed by 6 bases and J by 2 bases, 10 bases remained unmatched. CDR3 region: CASRKAGGGGTYNEQFF. In DNA form, the CDR3 reads TGTGCCAGTAGAAAAGCGGGAGGGGGCGGGACCTACAATGAGCAGTTCTTC.

This clonotype was detected many times. This rearrangement joins TRBV19 to TRBJ2-5; a possible D gene is TRBD2 (6 bases). Germline V gene sequence: CDR1 LNHDA, CDR2 SQIVND (reference sequence). This CDR3 contains 13 residues. The V and J ends lost 5 bases and 4 bases respectively, with 11 bases between them. The CDR3 coding sequence is TGTGCCAGTAGTTCTATGGGGGGAGAGACCCAGTACTTC. It translates to CASSSMGGETQYF.

This clonotype showed up many times. This chain joins TRBV7-2 and TRBJ1-1, with D hard to call. Germline V gives CDR1 SGHTA, CDR2 FQGNSA. This CDR3 comprises 14 residues. V lost 2 bases and J lost 1, with 8 bases in between. The chain's CDR3 is CASSLILANTEAFF. The CDR3 coding sequence is TGTGCCAGCAGCTTAATCTTAGCGAACACTGAAGCTTTCTTT.

This clonotype was found many times. The chain combines TRBV6-1 with TRBJ2-3; weak D call: TRBD1 (5 bases). The V gene lost 6 bases and the J gene lost 4 bases, with 14 bases spanning the gap. The germline CDR1 and CDR2 sequences are MNHNS and SASEGT. CDR3 length: 14 residues. Here the CDR3 reads CASSTLGQSDTQYF. The DNA for the CDR3 is TGTGCCAGCAGCACGCTGGGGCAGTCAGATACGCAGTATTTT.

V and J are TRBV6-2 or TRBV6-3 and TRBJ2-5, with D possibly TRBD1 on 6 matching bases. The length of the CDR3 is 15 residues. V was pared by 5 bases and J by 2 bases, with 15 bases between. Germline V gives CDR1 MNHEY, CDR2 SVGEGT. CDR3 amino acids: CASSSYGTQQETQYF. The CDR3 DNA sequence: TGTGCCAGCAGTAGCTACGGGACACAACAAGAGACCCAGTACTTC.

For this clonotype: This likely came from a read error, as a far larger clone is one base away. The chain employs TRBV7-9 and TRBJ2-5; 8 nucleotides agree with TRBD2. The DNA end favors TRBJ2-1, so the J call may be wrong. The CDR3 spans 15 residues. The germline CDR1 and CDR2 sequences are SEHNR and FQNEAQ (reference sequence). This chain's CDR3 is CASEALAGSYNDQFF. The CDR3 DNA follows: TGTGCCAGCGAGGCCTTAGCGGGGAGTTACAATGACCAGTTCTTC.

J is TRBJ2-1 and V is TRBV28; 11 bases fit TRBD1. The DNA end is more similar to TRBJ2-5, so the J call may be wrong. The CDR3 covers 16 residues. Looked up from germline, CDR1 is MDHEN and CDR2 is SYDVKM. This CDR3 is CASSTSGQGAGETQYF. CDR3 bases: TGTGCCAGCAGTACCTCAGGACAGGGGGCAGGGGAGACCCAGTACTTC.

This clonotype appeared many times. The V call is TRBV6-1, the J call TRBJ2-7; TRBD1 or TRBD2 may be the D gene (6 bases each). Trimming cost V 6 bases and J 1 base, with 22 bases left between them. The V gene's germline CDR1 is MNHNS and CDR2 SASEGT. The CDR3 consists of 17 residues. In DNA form, the CDR3 reads TGTGCCAGCAGATTTAGGAGGGGGGCCCCCCCATCCTACGAGCAGTACTTC. It translates to CASRFRRGAPPSYEQYF.

This clonotype was counted ten times or more. This chain joins TRBV7-6 and TRBJ2-7; 9 nucleotides align to TRBD1. Germline CDR1 SGHVS, CDR2 FNYEAQ. The trim removed 4 bases at V and 2 bases at J, leaving 6 bases unmatched. CDR3 length: 15 residues. CDR3 sequence reads: CASSSGQGPTYEQYF. CDR3 in DNA: TGTGCCAGCAGCTCCGGACAGGGGCCGACCTACGAGCAGTACTTC.

This clonotype has ten or more counts. In nucleotides, the CDR3 is TGTGCCAGCAGCTTCGACAGGGCTGCTGGAAACACCATATATTTT. Protein: CASSFDRAAGNTIYF. V usage is TRBV7-2 and J usage is TRBJ1-3; 7 bases map to TRBD1. Germline CDR1 is SGHTA and CDR2 is FQGNSA. This CDR3 has 15 amino acids. The V and J ends lost 3 bases and 2 bases, in that order; junction bases with no gene match: 4.

This clonotype showed up many times. This sequence joins TRBV7-9 and TRBJ2-1; D remains unclear. Germline assignment: CDR1 SEHNR and CDR2 FQNEAQ (reference sequence). V dropped 2 bases and J dropped 3 bases, with 20 bases sitting between them. The CDR3 sequence is 18 residues long. CDR3 loop: CASSLKQNTLSDYNEQFF. The CDR3 bases are TGTGCCAGCAGCTTAAAACAGAACACCCTTTCAGACTACAATGAGCAGTTCTTC.

This clonotype occurred a few times. The chain couples TRBV6-2 or TRBV6-3 to TRBJ2-3; D unclear. Trimming cost V 2 bases and J 0 bases, with 6 bases left between them. This CDR3 region has 14 residues. In germline, CDR1 is MNHEY, CDR2 SVGEGT. The CDR3 loop reads CASSYQRSTDTQYF. The CDR3 DNA is TGTGCCAGCAGTTACCAGAGAAGCACAGATACGCAGTATTTT.

On this clonotype itself: A single base separates this from a much larger clone, so it may be a read error. This chain connects TRBV7-2 to TRBJ2-1; 13 positions agree with TRBD2. CDR3 size: 19 residues. Germline assignment: CDR1 SGHTA and CDR2 FQGNSA. As DNA, the CDR3 is TGTGCCAGCAGCTTTACTAGCGGGGGGGGTCCTAGCTCCTACAATGAGGAGTTCTTC. It translates to CASSFTSGGGPSSYNEEFF.

This clonotype was observed many times. This chain connects TRBV6-1 to TRBJ2-3, with 13 bases fitting TRBD2. V was pared by 6 bases and J by 2 bases, with 5 bases of the junction left unmatched. There are 16 residues in the CDR3. Germline V CDR1 and CDR2: MNHNS, SASEGT. The CDR3 loop is CASRPGLAGDTDTQYF. The CDR3 coding sequence is TGTGCCAGCAGACCCGGACTAGCGGGGGACACAGATACGCAGTATTTT.

This clonotype appeared a few times. This chain uses TRBV20-1 with TRBJ2-7; D is tentatively TRBD1 or TRBD2 (5 bases each). V was trimmed by 0 bases and J by 5 bases, leaving 17 bases between them. CDR3 length: 15 residues. Germline loops: CDR1 DFQATT, CDR2 SNEGSKA (reference sequence). CDR3 in DNA: TGCAGTGCTAGAGAAATGAGGGGTAGTTACCACGAGCAGTACTTC. This encodes CSAREMRGSYHEQYF.

This clonotype was observed many times. This chain links TRBV6-1 with TRBJ1-1; D is unclear. Per germline, CDR1 MNHNS and CDR2 SASEGT. Trimming cost V 7 bases and J 0 bases, with 9 bases left between them. This CDR3 is built from 13 residues. The CDR3 bases are TGTGCCAGCAAGACACGGCTGAACACTGAAGCTTTCTTT. The encoded protein is CASKTRLNTEAFF.

This clonotype showed up many times. The chain links TRBV19 to TRBJ2-5; D gene uncertain. V lost 3 bases, J lost 5 bases, and 7 bases lay in between. CDR3 size: 12 residues. Germline V lookup: CDR1 LNHDA, CDR2 SQIVND (reference sequence). CDR3 amino acids: CASSIPEETQYF. In DNA, the CDR3 is TGTGCCAGTAGTATCCCGGAGGAGACCCAGTACTTC.

This clonotype appeared many times. This sequence joins TRBV15 and TRBJ1-2; no firm D call. Trimming took off 0 bases at V and 2 bases at J, with 13 bases between the two ends. CDR3 length: 16 residues. CDR1 and CDR2 from the germline V gene are LNHNV and YYDKDF (reference sequence). DNA of the CDR3: TGTGCCACCAGCAGAGATTTAGAAACGGGGAACTATGGCTACACCTTC. Translating it yields CATSRDLETGNYGYTF.

This clonotype was seen at least ten times. V usage is TRBV24-1 and J usage is TRBJ1-1; no definite D call. The V and J ends lost 0 bases and 5 bases respectively, with 12 bases between them. The CDR3 sequence is 15 residues long. Germline lookup yields CDR1 KGHDR and CDR2 SFDVKD. Here the CDR3 DNA reads TGTGCCACCAGTGATTTGCGACTCCAGAAGACTGAAGCTTTCTTT. Its translation: CATSDLRLQKTEAFF.

Notes on this clonotype: This may be a read error, as it is one base from a much larger clone. The chain recombines TRBV2 with TRBJ2-5, with D unclear. CDR1 is SNHLY and CDR2 is FYNNEI in the germline V gene. The CDR3 totals 13 residues. CDR3 nucleotide sequence: TGTGCCAGCAGTGAAGCCCGGCAAGAGGCCCAGTACTTC. Translating it yields CASSEARQEAQYF.

The sample holds one count of this clonotype. The chain couples TRBV30 to TRBJ2-2; D remains unclear. Trimming took off 4 bases at V and 1 base at J, with 10 bases between the two ends. The CDR3 runs to 14 residues. In germline, CDR1 is GTSNPN, CDR2 SVGIG (reference sequence). The CDR3 loop is CAWTLRWNTGELFF. The CDR3 coding sequence is TGTGCCTGGACCCTACGGTGGAACACCGGGGAGCTGTTTTTT. Together with reference TRBV30 and TRBJ2-2, the CDR3 gives the full variable domain: SQTIHQWPATLVQPVGSPLSLECTVEGTSNPNLYWYRQAAGRGLQLLFYSVGIGQISSEVPQNLSASRPQDRQFILSSKKLLLSDSGFYLCAWTLRWNTGELFFGEGSRLTVL.

This clonotype was observed many times. V gene TRBV3-1 combines with J gene TRBJ2-5; TRBD1 matches 7 bases. This CDR3 region has 13 residues. V lost 5 bases and J lost 5; bases outside the gene matches: 5. Germline V lookup: CDR1 LGHDT, CDR2 YNNKEL (reference sequence). This CDR3 is CASSLEGGETQYF. The CDR3 DNA is TGTGCCAGCAGCTTAGAAGGGGGCGAGACCCAGTACTTC.

This clonotype was seen repeatedly, ten times or more. The V call is TRBV3-1, the J call TRBJ2-1, with TRBD2 matching 10 bases. Germline CDR1 and CDR2: LGHDT and YNNKEL (reference sequence). The V and J ends lost 4 bases and 2 bases, in that order; junction bases with no gene match: 8. The CDR3 has 17 amino acids. CDR3 residues: CASSRVGGTSAYNEQFF. The DNA of the CDR3 is TGTGCCAGCAGCCGAGTCGGAGGGACTAGCGCCTACAATGAGCAGTTCTTC.

This clonotype has ten or more counts. It is likely a read error, because the conserved phenylalanine at the end of the CDR3 is missing. The chain joins TRBV27 to TRBJ2-7, with D perhaps TRBD1 or TRBD2 (5 bases each). The CDR3 length is 14 residues. Between the trimmed V and J ends, which lost 2 bases and 5 bases, there was a span of 13 bases. The germline V gene has CDR1 MNHEY and CDR2 SMNVEV (reference sequence). CDR3 amino acids: CASSLEAGTNEQYL. The DNA for the CDR3 is TGTGCCAGCAGTTTAGAGGCAGGGACCAACGAGCAGTACCTC.

This clonotype showed up many times. The chain employs TRBV6-1 and TRBJ2-7, with 8 nucleotides matching TRBD2. This CDR3 region has 17 residues. CDR1 and CDR2 from the germline V gene are MNHNS and SASEGT. Trimming cost V 7 bases and J 7 bases; bases outside gene matches: 21. The CDR3 protein is CASIPTTLAGGSGEQYF. DNA of the CDR3: TGTGCCAGCATCCCTACGACTCTGGCGGGAGGATCGGGGGAGCAGTACTTC.

The table lists this clonotype with a count of one. One end of the junction fails to match germline, which may point to a read error. The J gene is TRBJ2-3, the V gene TRBV11-2; the D is unclear. The CDR3 contains 13 residues. The germline V gene encodes CDR1 SGHAT and CDR2 FQNNGV. DNA of the CDR3: TGTGCCAGCAGCTTAGGGTCCCAAACCTCGTTGAATTTT. Encoded protein: CASSLGSQTSLNF. Full variable domain (missing parts from reference TRBV11-2 and TRBJ2-3): EAGVAQSPRYKIIEKRQSVAFWCNPISGHATLYWYQQILGQGPKLLIQFQNNGVVDDSQLPKDRFSAERLKGVDSTLKIQPAKLEDSAVYLCASSLGSQTSLNFGPGTRLTVL.